Listed below are T cell receptor beta chains from one sample, sequenced in a study of ipilimumab plus nivolumab after autologous stem cell transplantation. TCRdb's copy holds only in-frame clones and misses some; the assay was immunoSEQ multiplex PCR. The sample holds 40,000 to 45,000 clones, around 93% seen once. The input for sequencing was PBMCs, taken in a trial of ipilimumab plus nivolumab as post-transplant consolidation. Receptor source: a male donor with multiple myeloma. CDR3s include the opening cysteine and the closing phenylalanine or tryptophan. Each record gives: V gene, D gene, J gene, clone size, CDR3 DNA, CDR3 protein. D genes are given only for firm matches. The size of a clone is reported for some rows only, either as once, few or many, or as a class for expanded clones.

>TRBV15|.|TRBJ2-7|.
TGTGCCACCAGCAGAGATCGGGGACACGTCTACGAGCAGTACTTC
CATSRDRGHVYEQYF
>TRBV19|.|TRBJ1-1|once
TGTGCCAGGAACCGGCACACTGAAGCTTTCTTT
CARNRHTEAFF
>TRBV5-1|TRBD2|TRBJ2-1|.
TGCGCCAGCAGCCCCATGGCGGGAGGAAACAATGAGCAGTTCTTC
CASSPMAGGNNEQFF
>TRBV29-1|TRBD1|TRBJ1-1|.
TGCAGCGTTAACAGGGGATGGAACACTGAAGCTTTCTTT
CSVNRGWNTEAFF
>TRBV10-2|.|TRBJ1-3|.
TGCGCCAGCAGCACAGACGGCAGCTCTGGAAACACCATATATTTT
CASSTDGSSGNTIYF
>TRBV11-2|TRBD1|TRBJ2-1|few
TGTGCCAGCAGCCGAGGACAGGGGGCGAGCAATGAGCAGTTCTTC
CASSRGQGASNEQFF
>TRBV18|.|TRBJ2-5|once
TGTGCCAGCTCACCAGGCTCCGGCTACCCAGAGACCCAGTACTTC
CASSPGSGYPETQYF
>TRBV29-1|.|TRBJ2-5|few
TGCAGCGTTTCCTCCGGGATTGATGTGATTGAGACCCAGTACTTC
CSVSSGIDVIETQYF
>TRBV2|.|TRBJ1-4|.
TGTGCCAGCGGGGGACGGAGCGTGAGGAATGAAAAACTGTTTTTT
CASGGRSVRNEKLFF
>TRBV7-2|.|TRBJ1-4|.
TGTGCCAGCAGCTTAGGCGGCAGGCTAGTAGAAAAACTGTTTTTT
CASSLGGRLVEKLFF
>TRBV7-2|TRBD2|TRBJ2-4|.
TGTGCCAGCAGCTTAGAGGGGACTAGGCGGGGCATTCAGTACTTC
CASSLEGTRRGIQYF
>TRBV10-3|.|TRBJ2-2|.
TGTGCCATCAGTGAGTCGCCCGGGGGCTCGGGGGAGCTGTTTTTT
CAISESPGGSGELFF
>TRBV5-1|TRBD1|TRBJ2-2|.
TGCGCCAGCAGTTCGGGACAGGCCGGCGCCGGGGAGCTGTTTTTT
CASSSGQAGAGELFF
>TRBV9|TRBD2|TRBJ2-5|.
TGTGCCAGCAGCGTAGTAGAGGGTTCTGGGCCTAGCGGGAGTCGGGAGACCCAGTACTTC
CASSVVEGSGPSGSRETQYF
>TRBV11-2|.|TRBJ2-5|.
TGTGCCAGCAGCTTGCAAGTGGCCAACCAAGAGACCCAGTACTTC
CASSLQVANQETQYF
>TRBV30|.|TRBJ1-5|.
TGTGCCTGGAGTGGGGGGAATCCCAATCAGCCCCAGCATTTT
CAWSGGNPNQPQHF
>TRBV28|TRBD1|TRBJ1-1|once
TGTGCCAGCAGTCCAGGGGGGGACACTGAAGCTTTCTTT
CASSPGGDTEAFF
>TRBV28|.|TRBJ2-7|.
TGTGCCAGCAGTTTTGGCGGGGCCGAGCAGTACTTC
CASSFGGAEQYF